These 30 T cell receptor beta chains were all obtained from the same sample, sequenced in a study of cytomegalovirus exposure and HLA in healthy donors (dated by TCRdb to the late 2010s). Libraries were built with the immunoSEQ multiplex PCR assay. For the multiplex PCR, a mixture combining 60 forward primers for TCR Vbeta segments and 13 reverse primers for TCR Jbeta segments was used. In TCRdb, the immuneACCESS table is reduced to in-frame sequences with V and J assigned. These tables do not hold every clone; where another copy was compared, an unresolved V gene accounts for under half, and the others remain unexplained. For this sample there are roughly 140,000 clones; around 80% appear just once. Of the sample, roughly 2% falls within the top ten clones. Sequenced material: PBMCs. These receptors originate from a man aged 30 to 39 in good health and CMV-seronegative.

This rearrangement joins TRBV9 to TRBJ2-1; TRBD2 matches 8 bases. The CDR3 contains 16 residues. The V gene's germline CDR1 is SGDLS and CDR2 YYNGEE. The ends lost 3 bases at V and 2 bases at J; junction bases unmatched: 7. CDR3 loop: CASSAPGLDTYNEQFF. CDR3 sequence (DNA): TGTGCCAGCAGCGCACCGGGACTAGATACCTACAATGAGCAGTTCTTC. Drawing the rest from reference TRBV9 and TRBJ2-1, the complete variable domain is DSGVTQTPKHLITATGQRVTLRCSPRSGDLSVYWYQQSLDQGLQFLIQYYNGEERAKGNILERFSAQQFPDLHSELNLSSLELGDSALYFCASSAPGLDTYNEQFFGPGTRLTVL.

The CDR3 DNA reads as TGTGCTAGTGGTTTAGAATCTAGCCCGGATCCCCAGTACTTC. Its translation: CASGLESSPDPQYF. The gene calls are TRBV12-5 and TRBJ2-5, with TRBD2 as a possible D gene (5 bases). The CDR3 extends over 14 amino acids. Germline assignment: CDR1 LGHNT and CDR2 FRNRAP. Trimming took off 3 bases at V and 9 bases at J, with 17 bases between the two ends.

The gene calls are TRBV19 and TRBJ2-7; 8 bases line up with TRBD1. Germline values: CDR1 LNHDA, CDR2 SQIVND (reference sequence). The CDR3 loop spans 15 amino acids. J lost 3 bases, V lost 4 bases, and 8 bases had no gene match. The CDR3 DNA is TGTGCCAGTAGTACTTCCTGGGACAGGAGCTACGAGCAGTACTTC. Residues: CASSTSWDRSYEQYF.

The J gene is TRBJ1-3, the V gene TRBV15; D perhaps matches TRBD1 (6 bases). This CDR3 is built from 15 residues. Germline V gene data show CDR1 as LNHNV and CDR2 as YYDKDF (reference sequence). The ends were cut back, 0 bases at V and 2 bases at J, with 8 bases in the middle. CDR3 DNA sequence: TGTGCCACCAGCAGAGACACAGGGCCTGGAAACACCATATATTTT. Its protein is CATSRDTGPGNTIYF.

This sequence joins TRBV28 and TRBJ2-7; TRBD1 might be the D (6 bases). V was pared by 10 bases and J by 2 bases, with 15 bases between. Germline V lookup: CDR1 MDHEN, CDR2 SYDVKM. The CDR3 runs to 13 residues. CDR3 coding DNA: TGTGCCACCATTCTAGGACAGCCCTACGAGCAGTACTTC. It specifies CATILGQPYEQYF.

This chain joins TRBV9 and TRBJ2-2, with TRBD2 identical over 10 bases. The CDR3 is 17 residues long. In germline, CDR1 is SGDLS, CDR2 YYNGEE. With 0 bases clipped from V and 4 bases from J, the junction kept 6 bases outside the gene matches. DNA of the CDR3: TGTGCCAGCAGCGTAGGACTAGCGGGCCCTCTCACCGGGGAGCTGTTTTTT. Its translation: CASSVGLAGPLTGELFF. Complete variable domain (other parts from reference TRBV9 and TRBJ2-2): DSGVTQTPKHLITATGQRVTLRCSPRSGDLSVYWYQQSLDQGLQFLIQYYNGEERAKGNILERFSAQQFPDLHSELNLSSLELGDSALYFCASSVGLAGPLTGELFFGEGSRLTVL.

V and J are TRBV6-6 and TRBJ2-1; 11 bases match TRBD2. The CDR3 loop spans 15 amino acids. Per germline, CDR1 MNHNY and CDR2 SVGAGI (reference sequence). Unmatched junction bases numbered 9, after V lost 7 bases and J lost 7 bases. CDR3 sequence: CASKGRLAGLNEQFF. The CDR3 nucleotides read TGTGCCAGCAAGGGAAGACTAGCGGGGTTGAATGAGCAGTTCTTC.

The chain joins TRBV7-2 to TRBJ1-2; 9 bases are a match to TRBD1. This CDR3 is built from 16 residues. Germline V gene sequence: CDR1 SGHTA, CDR2 FQGNSA. The V gene end was trimmed by 4 bases and the J gene end by 4 bases; junction bases not matched to a gene: 10. CDR3 protein: CASSSRPGQGSYGYTF. The CDR3 coding sequence is TGTGCCAGCAGCTCACGACCGGGACAGGGCAGCTATGGCTACACCTTC.

The chain employs TRBV5-1 and TRBJ2-2; 11 nucleotides line up with TRBD2. Germline V gene data show CDR1 as SGHRS and CDR2 as YFSETQ. V was clipped by 7 bases and J by 5 bases; unmatched bases: 1. This CDR3 spans 13 amino acids. The CDR3: CASSSGRTGELFF. DNA for the CDR3: TGCGCCAGCTCTAGCGGGAGGACCGGGGAGCTGTTTTTT.

The rearrangement links TRBV5-1 to TRBJ1-1; 11 bases align to TRBD1. Trimming took 4 bases from V and 1 from J; bases not matched to a gene: 9. The CDR3 sequence is 17 residues long. Germline V gene data show CDR1 as SGHRS and CDR2 as YFSETQ. The CDR3: CASSEGQGVMRNTEAFF. The CDR3 DNA follows: TGCGCCAGCAGCGAGGGACAGGGGGTTATGCGGAACACTGAAGCTTTCTTT.

This chain links TRBV19 with TRBJ1-5, with 9 bases aligning to TRBD1. The trim removed 5 bases at V and 0 bases at J, leaving 5 bases unmatched. The CDR3 extends over 16 amino acids. The germline CDR1 and CDR2 sequences are LNHDA and SQIVND (reference sequence). This CDR3 is CASSVRDRASNQPQHF. The CDR3, as DNA: TGTGCCAGTAGTGTCCGGGACAGGGCTAGCAATCAGCCCCAGCATTTT.

A single count supports this clone. This chain joins TRBV4-1 and TRBJ1-2; no firm D call. Trimming took 0 bases from V and 0 from J, leaving 8 bases between them. Germline CDR1 MGHRA, CDR2 YSYEKL. The CDR3 consists of 15 residues. In nucleotides, the CDR3 is TGCGCCAGCAGCCAAGATGGCACAACTAACTATGGCTACACCTTC. Translating it yields CASSQDGTTNYGYTF.

The chain uses TRBV28 and TRBJ2-5; 7 bases line up with TRBD2. V lost 7 bases, J lost 5 bases, and 13 bases stayed unmatched. Germline lookup yields CDR1 MDHEN and CDR2 SYDVKM. This CDR3 spans 15 amino acids. The CDR3 is CASTPGGGPMETQYF. The CDR3 DNA is TGTGCCAGCACCCCTGGCGGGGGTCCAATGGAGACCCAGTACTTC.

The rearrangement uses TRBV6-5 and TRBJ2-1, with a tentative D call TRBD2 (5 bases). This CDR3 has 14 residues. V lost 6 bases and J 9 bases, leaving 18 bases between the germline ends. Germline CDR1 is MNHEY and CDR2 is SVGAGI. CDR3 protein: CASSTYGLAPEQFF. The CDR3, as DNA: TGTGCCAGCAGCACTTACGGGCTAGCCCCTGAGCAGTTCTTC.

J is TRBJ2-7 and V is TRBV6-5; 7 bases are a match to TRBD1. Trimming took 2 bases from V and 2 from J; bases not matched to a gene: 3. CDR3 size: 14 residues. Germline V lookup: CDR1 MNHEY, CDR2 SVGAGI. The CDR3 DNA is TGTGCCAGCAGTTACGACGGGACAGCCTACGAGCAGTACTTC. This encodes CASSYDGTAYEQYF.

The V and J genes are TRBV6-6 and TRBJ2-7, with 10 bases matching TRBD2. CDR1 MNHNY and CDR2 SVGAGI come from the germline V gene (reference sequence). Unmatched junction bases numbered 21, after V lost 6 bases and J lost 13 bases. There are 16 residues in the CDR3. CDR3 protein: CASRRGRVSSGGGFYF. In DNA form, the CDR3 reads TGTGCCAGCAGGCGGGGGCGGGTGTCTAGCGGGGGTGGTTTCTACTTC.

This chain joins TRBV10-3 and TRBJ1-2; no firm D call. Germline assignment: CDR1 ENHRY and CDR2 SYGVKD. The CDR3 is made up of 11 amino acids. Trimming pared 10 bases from V and 4 bases from J, leaving 10 bases between. This CDR3 reads CATGGRYGYTF. The CDR3 DNA reads TGTGCCACAGGAGGTCGCTATGGCTACACCTTC.

The V and J genes are TRBV18 and TRBJ2-3; tentatively, D is TRBD2 (7 bases). This CDR3 comprises 15 residues. Germline assignment: CDR1 KGHSH and CDR2 LQKENI. Trimming cost V 0 bases and J 3 bases, with 10 bases left between them. The CDR3 region is CASSPPGGATDTQYF. The CDR3 DNA follows: TGTGCCAGCTCACCACCGGGGGGGGCAACAGATACGCAGTATTTT.

V and J are TRBV6-5 and TRBJ1-3, with D tentatively TRBD1 (6 bases). This CDR3 comprises 16 residues. V was shortened by 0 bases and J by 7 bases, with 16 bases between the two germline ends. Germline values: CDR1 MNHEY, CDR2 SVGAGI. The CDR3 DNA reads TGTGCCAGCAGTTACTCGACCGGGTTAGGACAGAACACCATATATTTT. It codes for CASSYSTGLGQNTIYF.

The chain is built from TRBV7-9 and TRBJ1-1; a weak D match, TRBD1 (5 bases). The germline V gene has CDR1 SEHNR and CDR2 FQNEAQ (reference sequence). The CDR3 loop spans 12 amino acids. The V and J ends lost 5 bases and 1 base respectively, with 5 bases between them. CDR3 in amino acids: CASSGQNTEAFF. CDR3 DNA sequence: TGTGCCAGCAGCGGACAGAACACTGAAGCTTTCTTT.

The CDR3 sequence is CASSQTGTGVGNQPQHF. CDR3 nucleotides: TGTGCCAGCTCCCAAACCGGGACAGGGGTTGGCAATCAGCCCCAGCATTTT. The chain recombines TRBV18 with TRBJ1-5; TRBD1 aligns across 10 bases. The V and J ends lost 6 bases and 2 bases, in that order; junction bases with no gene match: 10. The CDR3 loop spans 17 amino acids. The germline V gene encodes CDR1 KGHSH and CDR2 LQKENI.

This clone was counted only a few times. The rearrangement joins TRBV7-9 to TRBJ1-4; 7 bases match TRBD1. CDR3 size: 15 residues. Per germline, CDR1 SEHNR and CDR2 FQNEAQ (reference sequence). After removal of 1 base from V and 5 bases from J, the junction contained 4 bases not matched to a gene. This CDR3 reads CASSLGPTGNEKLFF. For the CDR3, the DNA is TGTGCCAGCAGCTTAGGGCCGACAGGGAATGAAAAACTGTTTTTT. The entire variable domain, with the rest obtained from reference TRBV7-9 and TRBJ1-4, is as follows: DTGVSQNPRHKITKRGQNVTFRCDPISEHNRLYWYRQTLGQGPEFLTYFQNEAQLEKSRLLSDRFSAERPKGSFSTLEIQRTEQGDSAMYLCASSLGPTGNEKLFFGSGTQLSVL.

The chain carries TRBV18 and TRBJ2-3, with TRBD1 identical over 10 bases. Germline V lookup: CDR1 KGHSH, CDR2 LQKENI. The CDR3 totals 17 residues. V lost 6 bases and J lost 2; bases outside the gene matches: 11. This chain's CDR3 is CASSLTGTGEFTDTQYF. CDR3 nucleotide sequence: TGTGCCAGCTCGCTAACTGGGACAGGGGAATTCACAGATACGCAGTATTTT.

The CDR3 loop is CASSLSRAYEQYF. DNA of the CDR3: TGCGCCAGCAGCCTTTCCAGGGCCTACGAGCAGTACTTC. The rearrangement links TRBV4-1 to TRBJ2-5, with TRBD1 as a possible D gene (5 bases). Matching the DNA end better, TRBJ2-7 makes the J call doubtful. The germline CDR1 and CDR2 sequences are MGHRA and YSYEKL. This CDR3 has 13 amino acids.

The genes are TRBV5-1 and TRBJ1-1; maybe TRBD1 (6 bases). The CDR3 totals 16 residues. Germline V gene data show CDR1 as SGHRS and CDR2 as YFSETQ. The V gene lost 3 bases and the J gene lost 0 bases, with 15 bases spanning the gap. Here the CDR3 DNA reads TGCGCCAGCAGCTGGGAGACAGGAGATCTGAACACTGAAGCTTTCTTT. Encoded protein: CASSWETGDLNTEAFF.

This chain links TRBV6-5 with TRBJ2-1; the D gene is possibly TRBD1 (6 bases). The germline V and J ends were trimmed by 6 bases and 0 bases, with 15 bases remaining between them. This CDR3 has 16 residues. CDR1 MNHEY and CDR2 SVGAGI come from the germline V gene. CDR3 protein: CASRYTRGSSYNEQFF. The CDR3, as DNA: TGTGCCAGCAGATACACCAGGGGAAGCTCCTACAATGAGCAGTTCTTC.

This clone has only a few counts. The gene calls are TRBV4-2 and TRBJ2-7; D call uncertain. V lost 0 bases to trimming and J lost 3 bases, with 9 bases between them. The CDR3 length is 14 residues. The germline CDR1 and CDR2 sequences are LGHNA and YNFKEQ. CDR3 in amino acids: CASSQDEALYEQYF. The CDR3 DNA sequence: TGTGCCAGCAGCCAAGACGAGGCCCTCTACGAGCAGTACTTC.

The CDR3 is CASSLQDPNEQYF. CDR3 bases: TGTGCCAGCAGCCTACAGGACCCCAACGAGCAGTACTTC. The V and J genes are TRBV5-6 and TRBJ2-7; possibly TRBD1 for D (5 bases). Germline CDR1 and CDR2: SGHDT and YYEEEE. This CDR3 comprises 13 residues. V lost 4 bases, J lost 5 bases, and 13 bases lay in between.

A single count supports this clone. The chain carries TRBV13 and TRBJ2-5; D not certain. With 0 bases removed from V and 1 base from J, the gap between germline ends came to 9 bases. CDR1 and CDR2 from the germline V gene are PRHDT and FYEKMQ (reference sequence). This CDR3 contains 15 residues. The chain's CDR3 is CASSLGSLLQETQYF. The CDR3 DNA reads TGTGCCAGCAGCTTAGGCTCCCTTCTCCAAGAGACCCAGTACTTC.

The rearrangement joins TRBV28 to TRBJ1-3, with TRBD1 matching over 9 bases. Trimming removed 4 bases from V and 0 bases from J; junction bases left unmatched: 4. The CDR3 contains 16 residues. The germline CDR1 and CDR2 sequences are MDHEN and SYDVKM. This chain's CDR3 is CASSYTGGPSGNTIYF. The CDR3 DNA sequence: TGTGCCAGCAGTTATACAGGGGGCCCCTCTGGAAACACCATATATTTT.